The T cell receptor (beta chain) under discussion was sequenced for a study of cytomegalovirus exposure and HLA in healthy donors. Study findings and constraints: In a later analysis, TCR beta V- and J-gene trimming was associated with a missense DCLRE1C variant.

The PCR had 60 Vbeta and 13 Jbeta primers. Under the authors' procedure: A later analysis counted around 80 million unique TCR beta chains, around 10 million shared. Produced via immunoSEQ multiplex PCR; TCRdb's table is partial and in-frame only. V and J calls and clone size are as listed in that table; D and trimming were resolved from the DNA. The sample consists of about 94,000 clones, about four fifths of them appearing once. V was clipped by 9 bases and J by 6 bases, with 8 bases between them. Germline loops: CDR1 LNHDA, CDR2 SQIVND (reference sequence). The CDR3 is made up of 11 amino acids. To note about this clone: Antigen: not known.

Unrecorded immune exposures were likely, despite nominal health at sampling. The V call is TRBV19, the J call TRBJ2-2; D uncertain. This sequence was found in a human donor in good health. Sequences were obtained from PBMCs. The CDR3 here is CASSPPGELFF. CDR3 in DNA: TGTGCCAGCTCCCCCCCCGGGGAGCTGTTTTTT.